This T cell receptor (beta chain) was observed in a study of Ad26.COV2.S vaccination and SARS-CoV-2 variants (dated by TCRdb to 2020 to 2022). Study-level background: TCRbeta repertoire sequencing was used to assess the specificity and breadth of SARS-CoV-2-reactive T cell receptors after Ad26.COV2.S vaccination. The TCR-sequenced set comprised about 32 samples: some 19 Ad26.COV2.S vaccine recipients, 5 placebo recipients and 8 SARS-CoV-2 convalescent individuals.

The sample's time point label, decoded: individuals recovered from natural SARS-CoV-2 infection. Overall results and qualifications from the work: Comparable non-spike TCR breadth was observed between vaccine and placebo recipients, consistent with only spike being contained in the vaccine. Compared with placebo recipients, Ad26.COV2.S recipients showed higher spike-specific TCR breadth (P = 0.0014). After vaccination, spike-specific CD8+ and CD4+ T cell responses were reported to show substantial breadth. The authors noted that the TCR breadth and depth analyses may have underestimated total T cell responses.

A remark on this clone: It has no known antigen specificity. One base away there is no much larger clone; base qualities are not given.

The immunoSEQ Assay was the method used to sequence TCRbeta CDR3 regions. After extraction, genomic DNA underwent amplification by bias-controlled multiplex PCR, followed by high-throughput sequencing. In the original analysis: To quantify the absolute abundance of every unique TCRbeta CDR3 region, sequences were collapsed and filtered. T cell fraction was estimated by normalizing TCRbeta template counts to usable DNA, with usable DNA measured through amplification of reference genes found in all nucleated cells. Repertoire TCRs were annotated as SARS-CoV-2-specific by exact matching of V gene, CDR3 amino acid sequence and J gene to a known reactive TCR set. The reference SARS-CoV-2 TCR set was obtained from MIRA and was filtered for enrichment in COVID-19-positive ImmuneCODE repertoires, whereby public or cross-reactive TCRs were removed. Drawing on the MIRA antigens, annotated TCRs were analysed further at the level of specific ORF or position within ORF. Depth was the summed frequency of annotated unique rearrangements, while breadth was defined as annotated unique rearrangements over total unique productive rearrangements. Two-sided Wilcoxon rank-sum tests were applied when comparing TCR breadth between groups. TCRdb limited this immuneACCESS table to in-frame rearrangements with V and J called. A share of clones is missing; checked studies link under half to unresolved V genes, and the rest is unexplained. V and J calls and clone size are as listed in that table; D and trimming were resolved from the DNA. In all, the sample holds about 350,000 clones, and 92% of those were seen once. Around 4% of the sample belongs to the ten largest clones.

The germline V gene yields SQVTM for CDR1 and ANQGSEA for CDR2. From the cysteine up to the phenylalanine, the CDR3 has a length of 12 residues. The DNA shown is the 36-base CDR3, in frame from base 1. The V and J ends are trimmed by 7 bases and 0 bases, leaving 9 bases between them. The chain joins TRBV29-1 to TRBJ1-2, with the D gene call left open. The receptor was isolated from a human donor who had recovered from COVID-19. This material consisted of peripheral blood, taken after recovery from COVID-19. The bases are TGCAGCGCCGACACCTCTAACTATGGCTACACCTTC. This gives the protein CSADTSNYGYTF.